The TCR beta chain under discussion was sequenced for a study of early T cells in non-severe SARS-CoV-2 infection. This clonotype was detected only a few times. Trimming removed 5 bases from V and 0 bases from J, with 8 bases in between. CDR3 size: 14 residues. TCRdb recomputed calls from the 5' RACE reads with MiXCR, one row per CDR3 protein. The repertoire consists of 60,000 to 85,000 distinct CDR3 sequences, with roughly a sixth occurring once and the leading ten covering 9.5% to 15%. The receptor was isolated from an adult who was a healthcare worker with PCR-confirmed SARS-CoV-2 infection or an uninfected control (not recorded which). Sequencing input: whole blood. The chain carries TRBV12-3 or TRBV12-4 and TRBJ1-5, with no clear D. CDR3 region: CASSLEVSNQPQHF. The DNA for the CDR3 is TGTGCCAGCAGTCTGGAGGTTAGCAATCAGCCCCAGCATTTT.